The TCR beta chain under discussion was sequenced for a study of blood T cells in healthy people across ages. The use of a sample-barcoded 5' primer and a J-beta primer mix characterized a second PCR of about 6 to 11 cycles. TCRdb reprocessed the 5' RACE reads with MiXCR, giving one entry per CDR3 protein. This sample yields 700,000 to 900,000 distinct CDR3 sequences, of which about 55% are seen a single time; roughly 40% belongs to the top ten. Donors were healthy Caucasian individuals from Russia aged about 6 to 95. Germline-derived CDR1 and CDR2 are SGHNT and YYREEE (reference sequence). The CDR3 runs to 15 residues. V lost 6 bases, J lost 3 bases, and 17 bases lay in between.

The sequenced sample consisted of blood. The source of this sequence is a man older than 75 in good health. The chain carries TRBV5-4 and TRBJ2-3; D is unresolved. The DNA for the CDR3 is TGTGCCAGCACTCCGCCCGGAGTGGGGACAGATACGCAGTATTTT. Translation: CASTPPGVGTDTQYF.